This T cell receptor (beta chain) was sequenced during a study of blood T cells in healthy people across ages. Per the germline V gene, CDR1 is MDHEN and CDR2 is SYDVKM. The ends were cut back, 6 bases at V and 7 bases at J, with 9 bases in the middle. This CDR3 is 11 amino acids long. A sample-barcoded 5' primer and a J-beta primer mix were used in a second PCR of roughly 7 to 12 cycles. TCRdb itself ran the 5' RACE reads through MiXCR, one entry per CDR3 protein. The sample includes some 1.8 million distinct CDR3 sequences, around 40% of them seen just once. Sample: blood. This TCR derives from a human donor in good health. This sequence joins TRBV28 and TRBJ1-1; no firm D call. CDR3: CASRSGVEAFF. In DNA, the CDR3 is TGTGCCAGCAGGTCAGGAGTTGAAGCTTTCTTT.